This entry features one TCR beta chain sequence. This clone appeared a single time. The antigen this receptor binds is unknown. No much larger clonotype is one base removed from it; base qualities were not supplied. This entry comes from a study of blood T cell repertoires in COVID-19 (dated by TCRdb to between 2020 and 2021). Regarding the study in general: The collaborator samples originated in the United States, Italy and Spain and spanned the acute and convalescent phases of COVID-19. The material from the prospective study consisted of cDNA or gDNA derived from T cells, B-cell-depleted T cells, or PBMCs. Deeply sampled blood TCRbeta repertoires from subjects exposed to, actively infected with, or recovered from COVID-19 were included in the dataset. The repertoires were made available in a free public database intended to serve as a resource for research on the immune response to SARS-CoV-2. Samples came from the ongoing ImmuneRACE study (first 160 participants) plus 1,254 subjects from 6 global collaborators. Sample metadata almost always included a de-identified subject ID, COVID-19 status, age in years and sex. HLA class I and class II types, where available, came from metadata supplied by the sample provider rather than from assay-based typing.

The germline V gene supplies CDR1 SGHTA and CDR2 FQGNSA. Including the terminal cysteine and phenylalanine, the CDR3 comprises 15 residues. The retained sequence is limited to the CDR3, 45 bases, with the frame set at the first base. Cut back by 2 bases and 5 bases, the V and J ends lie 16 bases apart. The immunoSEQ Assay, a bias-controlled multiplex PCR, was used to amplify TCRbeta CDR3 regions from genomic DNA. In the original analysis: Within the assay, amplification of reference gene primers was used to estimate how many nucleated cells each sample contained. Sequence reads were collapsed and filtered to measure the absolute abundance of every unique TCRbeta CDR3 rearrangement. Productive Simpson clonality was computed per sample as the square root of Simpson's diversity index over productive rearrangements. TCRdb carries this immuneACCESS record with in-frame sequences only. Its versions omit some clonotypes, under half of them owing to an unresolved V gene in the studies checked, with the rest unexplained. That table gives V, J and clone size, and the DNA gave D and trimming. The sample data list about 260,000 clones, and 65% to 90% of these were observed just once. Less than 15% of the sample rests with the top ten.

Each collaborating institution followed its own protocols to collect whole blood in K2EDTA tubes. For TCRbeta analysis, collaborators shipped samples as frozen whole blood, isolated PBMCs, or DNA extracted from either of those sample types. Broader findings and caveats from the paper: The amount of clinical and demographic metadata varied by source and participant and was provided uncurated.

This receptor was obtained from a human donor in a cohort sampled during active COVID-19. The sequenced sample consisted of peripheral blood. The sequence joins TRBV7-2 to TRBJ2-7; the D gene is perhaps TRBD1, from 5 matching bases. The nucleotide sequence is TGTGCCAGCAGCTTACAGGCAGGGCTGAGTGACGAGCAGTACTTC. It translates to CASSLQAGLSDEQYF.